Listed below are T cell receptor beta chains from one sample, sequenced in a study of human T cells and chemical hapten exposure. TCRdb redid the calling of the RACE reads with MiXCR, one entry per CDR3 protein. The sample carries more than 75,000 distinct CDR3 sequences, about 10% recorded once. Sequenced here: whole blood, sampled in connection with sensitization to the hapten diphenylcyclopropenone (DPC). These receptors originate from a woman younger than 45 with alopecia areata. Some clones in this sample may be carry-over from other donors' samples. CDR3s include the opening cysteine and the closing phenylalanine or tryptophan. D genes are given only for firm matches. Expanded clones are given a class, and other clones once, few, many or no size at all.

many TRBD1 TRBJ2-3 TRBV4-3 TGCGCCAGCAGCGAAGCCGGGACAGGCCTAACCACAGATACGCAGTATTTT CASSEAGTGLTTDTQYF
few - TRBJ2-7 TRBV5-1 TGCGCCAGCAGCTTGGTTCCCAGCAGGAGCTACGAGCAGTACTTC CASSLVPSRSYEQYF
many - TRBJ1-5 TRBV6-4 TGTGCCAGCATTCGCGTAACGAGGGTTGTTTTTGTAAATCAGCCCCAGCATTTT CASIRVTRVVFVNQPQHF
many TRBD1 TRBJ1-1 TRBV29-1 TGCAGCGCTCGGGACAGCGAAGCTTTCTTT CSARDSEAFF
many - TRBJ2-7 TRBV7-2 TGTGCCAGCAGCTTAGCATTGAACTCCTACGAGCAGTACTTC CASSLALNSYEQYF
many TRBD2 TRBJ2-1 TRBV7-6 TGTGCCAGCAGCTCGCTAGGACTAGCGGGGGGGCGGGAGCAGTTCTTC CASSSLGLAGGREQFF
many - TRBJ1-6 TRBV18 TGTGCCAGCTCTCCGACAGGAACGGGAAATTCACCCCTCCACTTT CASSPTGTGNSPLHF
many - TRBJ2-7 TRBV10-3 TGTGCCATCAGTGAGCGGCAGCAATACGAGCAGTACTTC CAISERQQYEQYF
many - TRBJ1-4 TRBV9 TGTGCCAGCAGCCCCCGTGGGAGGGCCTCAAATGAAAAACTGTTTTTT CASSPRGRASNEKLFF
many - TRBJ2-7 TRBV5-6 TGTGCCAGCAGCTTATCTAGCCACGAGCAGTACTTC CASSLSSHEQYF
- TRBD2 TRBJ2-3 TRBV29-1 TGCAGCGTTTCTAGCGGGAGAACAGATACGCAGTATTTT CSVSSGRTDTQYF
many - TRBJ2-5 TRBV20-1 TGCAGTGCTCCGCTAGTTTCTGATCAAGAGACCCAGTACTTC CSAPLVSDQETQYF
many - TRBJ2-7 TRBV5-6 TGTGCCAGCAGCACGATTGGGACCCTCCGGGCCGAGCAGTACTTC CASSTIGTLRAEQYF
- - TRBJ2-3 TRBV4-3 TGCGCCAGCAGCCGGCAGCTAGAGGACTACAGCACAGATACGCAGTATTTT CASSRQLEDYSTDTQYF
many TRBD1 TRBJ1-2 TRBV20-1 TGCAGTGCATGGACAGGGGGTAGCGACTATGGCTACACCTTC CSAWTGGSDYGYTF
few - TRBJ2-7 TRBV5-1 TGCGCCAGCAGCAGGGCCGGGACCGGTTACGAGCAGTACTTC CASSRAGTGYEQYF
many TRBD1 TRBJ1-2 TRBV6-2/TRBV6-3 TGTGCCAGCAGAAAAACAGGGGATCGCGGCTACACCTTC CASRKTGDRGYTF
many - TRBJ1-2 TRBV10-2 TGCGCCAGCAGCCCAATCGGGGGGCAGGGCTATGGCTACACCTTC CASSPIGGQGYGYTF
many TRBD1 TRBJ1-5 TRBV2 TGTGCCAGCAGTTCCGGGACAGGGGGTTTGCAGCCCCAGCATTTT CASSSGTGGLQPQHF
few TRBD1 TRBJ1-2 TRBV2 TGTGCCAGCAGTCCCAGGGGGAAGTATGGCTACACCTTC CASSPRGKYGYTF
- - TRBJ1-2 TRBV5-6 TGTGCCAGCAGCCCCCCCTCTGATGATTATGGCTACACCTTC CASSPPSDDYGYTF
many - TRBJ2-3 TRBV4-3 TGCGCCAGCAGCCAAGGGCCCCAGGGTGATACGCAGTATTTT CASSQGPQGDTQYF
- TRBD2 TRBJ2-7 TRBV7-6 TGTGCCAGCAGCTTAGCGGTAGCGGGAGGGCCCTACGAGCAGTACTTC CASSLAVAGGPYEQYF
once - TRBJ1-1 TRBV20-1 TGCAGTGCTAGAGTTCCCCAGTTGAACACTGAAGCTTTCTTT CSARVPQLNTEAFF
- - TRBJ2-1 TRBV9 TGTGCCAGCAGCGTAGTGGCTAGCGTCCCGGACGAGCAGTTCTTC CASSVVASVPDEQFF
many - TRBJ1-1 TRBV28 TGTGCCAGCAGTCCCAGGGCTTCAAACACTGAAGCTTTCTTT CASSPRASNTEAFF
few - TRBJ2-7 TRBV4-1 TGCGCCAGCAGCCAAGAGGTGGGGTACGAGCAGTACTTC CASSQEVGYEQYF
few - TRBJ2-1 TRBV7-9 TGTGCTAGCAGCGCGCCCGGAGCTGCGTGGAATGAGCAGTTCTTC CASSAPGAAWNEQFF
many - TRBJ2-7 TRBV5-5 TGTGCCAGCAGCTTGTTGTCTACCTACTACGAGCAGTACTTC CASSLLSTYYEQYF
few TRBD2 TRBJ2-5 TRBV5-5 TGTGCCAGCAGACTTAGCGGGACGGGCGTTGAGACCCAGTACTTC CASRLSGTGVETQYF
once - TRBJ1-2 TRBV5-1 TGCGCCAGCAGGAAAGACAGCGGGACTAACTATGGCTACACCTTC CASRKDSGTNYGYTF
many TRBD1 TRBJ2-7 TRBV28 TGTGCCAGCACCCACAGGGGCCCCTACGAGCAGTACTTC CASTHRGPYEQYF
many - TRBJ1-2 TRBV20-1 TGCAGTGCTAGGCCGGGACGGATCTATGGCTACACCTTC CSARPGRIYGYTF